There are a few counts of the clone carrying this T cell receptor (beta chain). Every isolated RNA sample was fully reverse transcribed, so sequencing captured expressed TCRB transcripts. This table comes from immunoSEQ multiplex PCR, and its TCRdb copy is limited to in-frame clones, with some not included. The sample lists 850,000 to 900,000 clones, roughly 15% occurring once. The CDR3 is 14 residues long. CDR1 MDHEN and CDR2 SYDVKM come from the germline V gene. V lost 3 bases to trimming and J lost 7 bases, with 13 bases between them. The data were taken from a study of beta chain features in type 1 diabetes. Sorted CD4+ subsets: naive, central memory, regulatory, stem cell-like memory (CD45RO/CCR7/CD25/CD127/CD95/CD27 panel).

This receptor was taken from a woman aged 18-29 years in good health. The specimen was naive CD4+ T cells from blood. The chain employs TRBV28 and TRBJ2-1, with a possible D match to TRBD1 (5 bases). CDR3 in amino acids: CASSFPRTSNEQFF. The DNA of the CDR3 is TGTGCCAGCAGTTTCCCACGGACATCGAATGAGCAGTTCTTC.